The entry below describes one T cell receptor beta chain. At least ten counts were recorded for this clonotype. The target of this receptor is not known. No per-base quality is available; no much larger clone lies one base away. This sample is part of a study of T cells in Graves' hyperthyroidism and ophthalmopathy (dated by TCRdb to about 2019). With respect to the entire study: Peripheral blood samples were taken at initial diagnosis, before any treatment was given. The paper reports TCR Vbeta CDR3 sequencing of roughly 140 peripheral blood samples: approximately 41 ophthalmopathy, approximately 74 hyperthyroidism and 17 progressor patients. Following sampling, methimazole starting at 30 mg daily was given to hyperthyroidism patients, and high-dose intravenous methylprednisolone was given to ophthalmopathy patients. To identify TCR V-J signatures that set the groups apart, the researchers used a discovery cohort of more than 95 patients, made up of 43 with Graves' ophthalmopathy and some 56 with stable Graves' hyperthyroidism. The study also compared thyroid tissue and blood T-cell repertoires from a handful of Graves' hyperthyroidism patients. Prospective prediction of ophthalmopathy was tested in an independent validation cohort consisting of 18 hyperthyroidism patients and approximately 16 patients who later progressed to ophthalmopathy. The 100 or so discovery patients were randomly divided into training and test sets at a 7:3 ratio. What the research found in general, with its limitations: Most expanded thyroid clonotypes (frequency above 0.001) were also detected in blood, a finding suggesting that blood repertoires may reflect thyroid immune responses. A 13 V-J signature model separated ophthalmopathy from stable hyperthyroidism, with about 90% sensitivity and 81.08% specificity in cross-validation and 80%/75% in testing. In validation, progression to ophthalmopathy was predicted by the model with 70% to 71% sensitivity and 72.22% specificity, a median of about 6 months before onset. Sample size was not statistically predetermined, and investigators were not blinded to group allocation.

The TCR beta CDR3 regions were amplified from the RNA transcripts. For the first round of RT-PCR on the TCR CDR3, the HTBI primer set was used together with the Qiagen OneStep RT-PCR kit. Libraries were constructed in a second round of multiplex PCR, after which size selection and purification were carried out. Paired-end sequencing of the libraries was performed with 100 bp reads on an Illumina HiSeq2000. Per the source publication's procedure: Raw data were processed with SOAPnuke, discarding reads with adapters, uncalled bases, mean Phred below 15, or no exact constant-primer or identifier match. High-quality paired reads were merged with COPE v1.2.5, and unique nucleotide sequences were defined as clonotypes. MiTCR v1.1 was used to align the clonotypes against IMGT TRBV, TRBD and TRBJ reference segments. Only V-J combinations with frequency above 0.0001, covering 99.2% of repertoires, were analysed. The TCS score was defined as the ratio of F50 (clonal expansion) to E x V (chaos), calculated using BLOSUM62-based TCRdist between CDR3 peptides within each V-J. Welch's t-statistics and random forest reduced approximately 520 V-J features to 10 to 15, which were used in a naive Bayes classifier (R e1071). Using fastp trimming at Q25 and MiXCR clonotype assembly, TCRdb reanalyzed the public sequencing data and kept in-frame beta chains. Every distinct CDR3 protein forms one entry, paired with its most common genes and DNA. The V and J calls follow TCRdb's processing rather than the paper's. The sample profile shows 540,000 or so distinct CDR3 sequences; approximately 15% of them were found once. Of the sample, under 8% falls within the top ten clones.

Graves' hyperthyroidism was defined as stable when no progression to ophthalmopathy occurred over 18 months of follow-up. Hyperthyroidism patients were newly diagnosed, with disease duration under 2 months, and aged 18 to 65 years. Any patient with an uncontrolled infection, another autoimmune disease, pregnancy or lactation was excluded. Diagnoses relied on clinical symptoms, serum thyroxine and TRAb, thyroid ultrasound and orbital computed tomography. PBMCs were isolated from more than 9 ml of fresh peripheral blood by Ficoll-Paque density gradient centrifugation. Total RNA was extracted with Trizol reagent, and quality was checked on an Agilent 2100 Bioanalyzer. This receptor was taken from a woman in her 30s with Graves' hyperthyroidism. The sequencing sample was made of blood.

The bases are TGTGCCAGCAGCTCAACAGGGAGGTACGAGCAGTACTTC. Translated, it gives CASSSTGRYEQYF. This chain is built from TRBV27 and TRBJ2-7; the D region may be TRBD1 or TRBD2, each matching 6 bases equally. The germline V gene encodes CDR1 MNHEY and CDR2 SMNVEV (reference sequence). Trimming costs V 6 bases and J 4 bases, and their ends lie 13 bases apart. Its CDR3 holds 13 amino acids, cysteine through phenylalanine. The kept DNA is CDR3 alone, 39 bases in frame from the first base.